The T cell receptor beta chain under discussion was sequenced for a study of Graves' ophthalmopathy and Graves' hyperthyroidism. This clonotype has ten or more counts. Germline CDR1 is SEHNR and CDR2 is FQNEAQ (reference sequence). Trimming took off 0 bases at V and 4 bases at J, with 12 bases between the two ends. The CDR3 is 15 amino acids. Excluded were patients with other autoimmune diseases, uncontrolled infections, pregnancy or lactation. What supplied the PBMCs was approximately 10 ml of fresh peripheral blood. Amplified TCR beta CDR3 regions were obtained using RNA transcripts as template. HTBI-primed first-round RT-PCR preceded second-round multiplex PCR. Each CDR3 protein gets one entry after TCRdb re-called the multiplex PCR reads with MiXCR. This sample has roughly 300,000 distinct CDR3 sequences, with 15% to 20% found just once.

The sequence was obtained from an adult man with Graves' ophthalmopathy. V is TRBV7-9 and J is TRBJ2-5; D remains ambiguous. Sequencing input: peripheral blood. In DNA, the CDR3 is TGTGCCAGCAGCTTAGCTTTGGACGGACGAGAGACCCAGTACTTC. Amino acids: CASSLALDGRETQYF.